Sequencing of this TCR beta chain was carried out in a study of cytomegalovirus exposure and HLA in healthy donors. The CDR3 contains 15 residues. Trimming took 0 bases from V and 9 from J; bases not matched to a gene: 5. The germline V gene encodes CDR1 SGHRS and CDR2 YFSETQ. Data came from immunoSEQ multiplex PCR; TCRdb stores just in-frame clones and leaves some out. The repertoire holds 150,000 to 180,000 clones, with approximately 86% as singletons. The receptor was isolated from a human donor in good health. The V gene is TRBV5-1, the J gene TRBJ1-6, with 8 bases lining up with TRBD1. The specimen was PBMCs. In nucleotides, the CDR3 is TGCGCCAGCAGCTTGGAAGGACAGGGAAGTTCACCCCTCCACTTT. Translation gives CASSLEGQGSSPLHF.